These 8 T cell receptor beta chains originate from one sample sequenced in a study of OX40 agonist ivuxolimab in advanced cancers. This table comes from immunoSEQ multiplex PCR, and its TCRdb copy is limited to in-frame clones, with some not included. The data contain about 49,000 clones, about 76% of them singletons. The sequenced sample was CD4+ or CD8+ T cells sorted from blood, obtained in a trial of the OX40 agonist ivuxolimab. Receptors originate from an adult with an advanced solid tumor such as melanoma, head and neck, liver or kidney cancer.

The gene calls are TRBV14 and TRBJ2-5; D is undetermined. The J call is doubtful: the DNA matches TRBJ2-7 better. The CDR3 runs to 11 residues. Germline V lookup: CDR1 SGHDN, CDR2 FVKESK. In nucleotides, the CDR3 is TGTGCCAGCAGCCAGATCTACGAGCAGTACTTC. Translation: CASSQIYEQYF.

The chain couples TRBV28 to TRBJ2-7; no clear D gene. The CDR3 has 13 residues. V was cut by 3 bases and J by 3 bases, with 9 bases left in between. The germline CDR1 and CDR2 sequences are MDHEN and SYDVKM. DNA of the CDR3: TGTGCCAGCAGTTTTGGGCTCTTCTACGAGCAGTACGTC. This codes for CASSFGLFYEQYV.

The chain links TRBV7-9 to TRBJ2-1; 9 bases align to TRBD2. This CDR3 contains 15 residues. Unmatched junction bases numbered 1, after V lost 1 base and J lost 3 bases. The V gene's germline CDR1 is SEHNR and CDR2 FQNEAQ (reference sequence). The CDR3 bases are TGTGCCAGCAGCTTAGGACTAGCGGACTACAATGAGCAGTTCTTC. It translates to CASSLGLADYNEQFF.

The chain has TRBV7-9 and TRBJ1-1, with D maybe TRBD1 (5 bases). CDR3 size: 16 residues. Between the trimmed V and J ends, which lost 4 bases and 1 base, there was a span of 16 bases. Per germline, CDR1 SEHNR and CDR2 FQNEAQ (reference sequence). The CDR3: CASSSRWGEGNTEAFF. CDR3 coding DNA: TGTGCCAGCAGCTCTAGGTGGGGGGAGGGGAACACTGAAGCTTTCTTT.

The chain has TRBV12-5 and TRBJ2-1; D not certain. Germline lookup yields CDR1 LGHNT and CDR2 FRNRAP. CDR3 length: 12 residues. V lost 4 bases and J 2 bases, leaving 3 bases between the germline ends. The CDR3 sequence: CASGWAYNEQFF. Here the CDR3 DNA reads TGTGCTAGTGGTTGGGCCTACAATGAGCAGTTCTTC.

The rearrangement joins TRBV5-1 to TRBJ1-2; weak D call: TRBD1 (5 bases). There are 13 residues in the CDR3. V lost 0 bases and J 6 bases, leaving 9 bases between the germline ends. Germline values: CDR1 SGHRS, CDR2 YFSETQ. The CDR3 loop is CASSLATVDGYTF. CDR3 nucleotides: TGCGCCAGCAGCTTGGCGACAGTAGATGGCTACACCTTC.

The CDR3 DNA reads as TGTGCCAGCACAATCCTTAGACAGGTATACAATGAGCAGTTCTTC. Protein sequence: CASTILRQVYNEQFF. The chain uses TRBV6-5 and TRBJ2-1; weak D call: TRBD1 (6 bases). The V and J ends lost 7 bases and 4 bases respectively, with 17 bases between them. The CDR3 has 15 residues. Germline V gives CDR1 MNHEY, CDR2 SVGAGI.

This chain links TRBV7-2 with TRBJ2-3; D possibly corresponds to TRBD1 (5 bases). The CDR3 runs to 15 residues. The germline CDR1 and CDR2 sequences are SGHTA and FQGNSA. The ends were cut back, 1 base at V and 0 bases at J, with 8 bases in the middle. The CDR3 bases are TGTGCCAGCAGCTTAGGGGGCAGGAGCACAGATACGCAGTATTTT. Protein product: CASSLGGRSTDTQYF.